This TCR beta chain appears in the sequencing data of a study of blood T cell repertoires in COVID-19. In the study overall: Samples representing acute and convalescent COVID-19 were sourced from the United States, Italy and Spain.

The repertoire was sequenced with immunoSEQ multiplex PCR; TCRdb's copy has only in-frame clones and lacks some. The sample carries over 250,000 clones, 88% recorded once. This CDR3 has 13 amino acids. Trimming removed 1 base at V and 4 bases at J, with 7 bases between. Germline V lookup: CDR1 LGHDT, CDR2 YNNKEL (reference sequence). Material: peripheral blood. The sequence derives from a woman aged 40 to 50 who had recovered from COVID-19. The rearrangement uses TRBV3-1 (or the pseudogene TRBV3-2) and TRBJ1-1, with D maybe TRBD1 (6 bases). CDR3 protein: CASSQVRGTEAFF. The CDR3 DNA sequence: TGTGCCAGCAGCCAAGTCAGGGGCACTGAAGCTTTCTTT.